The clone carrying this TCR beta chain is judged medium-sized. Its specificity is unknown. Sequenced with the Oncomine TCR Beta short-read assay was DNA taken from cultured CD4+ T cells. Cultured CD4+ T cells were the source of extracted genomic DNA. TCRdb itself ran the PCR reads through MiXCR, one entry per CDR3 protein. This sample has a few thousand distinct CDR3 sequences, with 29% found just once. These data belong to a study of vaccination and CD4 T cells after COVID-19. Study-wide context: A vaccine, either BNT162b2 or mRNA-1273, was given to participants in two doses.

Study outcomes and limitations: In convalescent patients, a median approximately 90% of reactive clones appeared only post-vaccination.

The CDR3 loop spans 15 amino acids. The V and J ends lost 0 bases and 3 bases respectively, with 9 bases between them. Per germline, CDR1 MNHNS and CDR2 SASEGT. Treatment given: approximately nine-day PBMC culture with coronavirus spike peptide pools or control peptides (ViraFEST assay). From the unexposed donor, CD4+ T cells were collected ahead of the COVID-19 pandemic (2011-2018). Negative selection enriched CD4+ T cells from cultures at roughly 10 days. This rearrangement joins TRBV6-1 to TRBJ1-5; no clear D gene. This sequence was found in a human donor in good health. The sequenced material came from CD4+ T cells from blood, cultured in vitro. DNA for the CDR3: TGTGCCAGCAGTGAAGCATGGGTTTACAATCAGCCCCAGCATTTT. This codes for CASSEAWVYNQPQHF.